This TCR beta chain is from a study of shared clonotypes between healthy human individuals. On the study more broadly: Three plates each covered CD4 naive and memory; CD8 naive two, CD8 memory one.

As for this clone: Its target is not known.

The V end lost 5 bases, the J end lost 2 bases, and 16 bases lay between the germline ends. This CDR3 contains 15 residues. Germline values: CDR1 MDHEN, CDR2 SYDVKM. Notes on the study in general: Sampling was confined to blood; repertoires within tissues likely differ. Relative to their counterparts shared across all four donors, non-shared clonotypes exhibited diminished generation probabilities.

TCRdb's copy holds only in-frame clones and misses some; the assay was immunoSEQ multiplex PCR. The table has millions of clones, roughly 93% seen once. This chain joins TRBV28 and TRBJ2-7; tentative D call: TRBD1 (6 bases). Sequenced: naive CD4+ T cells from PBMCs. Subset specified: CD45RA+ positively selected. This receptor was taken from a man younger than 30 in good health. Some clones in this sample may be carry-over from other donors' samples. CDR3 region: CASSAPGTLAYEQYF. CDR3 DNA sequence: TGTGCCAGCAGTGCACCCGGGACACTTGCCTACGAGCAGTACTTC.